These T cell receptor beta chains were read from a single sample in a study of regulatory T cells in long-lasting Graves disease. TCRdb reprocessed the multiplex PCR reads via MiXCR and lists one record per CDR3 protein. Altogether about 290,000 distinct CDR3 sequences are present, 20% to 25% being singletons, with the ten largest covering roughly 56%. The source material was peripheral blood mononuclear cells (PBMCs), sampled when the disease was refractory, from a patient treated with antithyroid drugs. The receptors come from a female donor with Graves disease. The conserved cysteine and the conserved F or W are not part of the CDR3 here. Clone size is not always given. Where it is, it says once, few, many or a class for expanded clones.

length: 9
size: many
V: TRBV20-1
CDR3: SARATYEQY

length: 11
size: many
V: TRBV6-2/TRBV6-3
CDR3: ASSYSLNYGYT

length: 12
size: few
V: TRBV12-3/TRBV12-4
CDR3: ASSGGTGSYGYT

length: 12
size: few
V: TRBV7-3
CDR3: ASSLNGPHETQY

length: 12
size: NA
V: TRBV12-3/TRBV12-4
CDR3: ASGPSLRGSPLH

length: 12
size: many
V: TRBV11-2
CDR3: ASVRGGTNYGYT

length: 11
size: many
V: TRBV6-1
CDR3: ASSSTNSGRNG

length: 13
size: many
V: TRBV6-1
CDR3: ASRRQGKGSYEQY

length: 10
size: many
V: TRBV28
CDR3: ATSGRLYEQY

length: 13
size: many
V: TRBV2
CDR3: ASSEGLAGVDTQY

length: 12
size: NA
V: TRBV19
CDR3: ASTRDRSNQPQH

length: 16
size: NA
V: TRBV7-2
CDR3: ASSLGPSGRTTPYEQY

length: 14
size: many
V: TRBV27
CDR3: ASLCRPTGCSETQY

length: 14
size: few
V: TRBV14
CDR3: ASSLFSGSGIYEQY

length: 11
size: few
V: TRBV4-1
CDR3: ASCPQGGTEAF

length: 12
size: NA
V: TRBV10-3
CDR3: AISASGGNEKLF

length: 11
size: NA
V: TRBV20-1
CDR3: RARGLATYEQY

length: 13
size: many
V: TRBV15
CDR3: ATSRDWGDNYGYT

length: 11
size: NA
V: TRBV30
CDR3: AWSVSGAGELF

length: 15
size: few
V: TRBV6-1
CDR3: ASSRRTGAANTGELF

length: 16
size: few
V: TRBV5-6
CDR3: ASSCGLAGPREIYEQY

length: 16
size: many
V: TRBV27
CDR3: ASSPRAGLTLGQETQY

length: 12
size: NA
V: TRBV12-3/TRBV12-4
CDR3: ASSNRASTDTQY

length: 11
size: NA
V: TRBV30
CDR3: ACTGTNNEKLF

length: 13
size: many
V: TRBV27
CDR3: ASSPYSGYSYEQY

length: 11
size: few
V: TRBV15
CDR3: ATSRDSTGELF

length: 13
size: many
V: TRBV3-1
CDR3: ASSQGAVVWYEQY

length: 15
size: few
V: TRBV19
CDR3: ASKGTELFLGNQPQH

length: 16
size: NA
V: TRBV19
CDR3: ASSIWTPGQGINGELF

length: 11
size: NA
V: TRBV12-3/TRBV12-4
CDR3: ASSLVRAGELF

length: 13
size: NA
V: TRBV7-2
CDR3: ASSFMTSGRNTQY

length: 14
size: many
V: TRBV6-2/TRBV6-3
CDR3: ASTRPSGRAVYEQY

length: 10
size: many
V: TRBV28
CDR3: ASSLVEETQY

length: 10
size: many
V: TRBV20-1
CDR3: SAGVLGETQY

length: 17
size: few
V: TRBV12-3/TRBV12-4
CDR3: ASSPPAGVGWISDNEQF

length: 12
size: many
V: TRBV29-1
CDR3: SVYGGQANYGYT

length: 13
size: NA
V: TRBV4-3
CDR3: ASSQETGQNTEAF

length: 13
size: many
V: TRBV6-5
CDR3: ASSYVGTEGQPQH

length: 12
size: many
V: TRBV28
CDR3: ASSPGLGSYEQY

length: 12
size: NA
V: TRBV5-1
CDR3: ASSLMGPSLEQY

length: 13
size: many
V: TRBV7-2
CDR3: ASSLVAEPQETQY

length: 12
size: NA
V: TRBV20-1
CDR3: SARSPLGEYTQY

length: 14
size: NA
V: TRBV6-1
CDR3: ASLGGVSGPYNEQF

length: 12
size: many
V: TRBV6-1
CDR3: ASSSTGWAGELF

length: 12
size: few
V: TRBV7-3
CDR3: ASSLRGRGSPLH

length: 10
size: NA
V: TRBV20-1
CDR3: SVGWSSYEQY

length: 14
size: NA
V: TRBV3-1
CDR3: ASSRGGGRDNSPLH

length: 12
size: few
V: TRBV28
CDR3: ASSLPTAGNTIY

length: 14
size: few
V: TRBV12-3/TRBV12-4
CDR3: ASSQGQVSLNQPQH

length: 14
size: few
V: TRBV6-5
CDR3: ASSYLQGAGDSPLH

length: 14
size: NA
V: TRBV20-1
CDR3: SARAPGQGGTGELF

length: 14
size: once
V: TRBV5-1
CDR3: ASSWTSEGDQETQY

length: 14
size: NA
V: TRBV7-2
CDR3: ASSFNPGQGSLWAF

length: 9
size: few
V: TRBV28
CDR3: ASSIVDGYT

length: 14
size: NA
V: TRBV5-1
CDR3: ASSLKEGSGANVLT

length: 12
size: many
V: TRBV3-1
CDR3: ASSHPNRDDEAF

length: 12
size: many
V: TRBV7-2
CDR3: ASSLTGVQETQY